The rows below give T cell receptor beta chains drawn from one sample of a study of T cell repertoires in cytomegalovirus infection. Antigens of these TCRs are unknown. TCRdb reprocessed the reads with MiXCR, giving one entry per CDR3 protein. The sample has around 430,000 distinct CDR3 sequences; approximately 42% are singletons. This sample comprised cultured PBMCs, obtained from culture after CMV antigen stimulation. The receptors here all came from a human donor in good health (CMV status not recorded). Some clones in this sample may be carry-over from other donors' samples. The CDR3 runs from the conserved cysteine through the conserved F or W. Each record gives: D gene, J gene, clone size, V gene, CDR3 DNA, CDR3 protein. A D gene is named only where the DNA matches it firmly. Expanded clones are given a class, and other clones once, few, many or no size at all.

TRBD1 TRBJ1-3 - TRBV10-3 TGTGCCATCAGTGGACAGGGCCGCTACTCTGGAAACACCATATATTTT CAISGQGRYSGNTIYF
- TRBJ2-2 - TRBV2 TGTGCCAGCAGTGAAGGTAGATTGTCCGGGGAGCTGTTTTTT CASSEGRLSGELFF
- TRBJ2-1 few TRBV7-2 TGTGCCAGCAGCTTAAGGATGGCGGGGATTCAGTTCTTC CASSLRMAGIQFF
- TRBJ1-2 - TRBV7-2 TGTGCCAGCAGCGCTGGGACCGCAAACTATGGCTACACCTTC CASSAGTANYGYTF
- TRBJ2-3 - TRBV20-1 TGCAGTGCTTCCCGCCTAAGGGGGGGGGGGCCAGATACGCAGTATTTT CSASRLRGGGPDTQYF
TRBD1 TRBJ1-2 - TRBV6-1 TGTGCCAGCAGAGACAACCAACAGGGGATGAGCTATGGCTACACCTTC CASRDNQQGMSYGYTF
- TRBJ1-1 few TRBV10-3 TGTGCCATCAGACACAGCCTATCCACTGAAGCTTTCTTT CAIRHSLSTEAFF
- TRBJ1-4 - TRBV6-1 TGTGCCAGCAGTGACAAAGGAGAAAAACTGTTTTTT CASSDKGEKLFF
TRBD2 TRBJ2-1 many TRBV7-2 TGTGCCAGCAGCTTAGCAGGCGGGACTTCGGGAGGCAATGAGCAGTTCTTC CASSLAGGTSGGNEQFF
TRBD2 TRBJ2-5 - TRBV11-2 TGTGCCAGCAGCCCAGCGGGGGGGCCCCAGACCCAGTACTTC CASSPAGGPQTQYF
TRBD1 TRBJ1-4 few TRBV25-1 TGTGCCAGCAGCGCGGGACAGGGGAGAGGACTGTTTTTT CASSAGQGRGLFF
TRBD1 TRBJ2-2 - TRBV6-5 TGTGCCAGCAGAAAGACAGGGACCGGGGAGCTGTTTTTT CASRKTGTGELFF
TRBD2 TRBJ2-7 - TRBV7-8 TGTGCCAGCAGCCCGGGGGGATATAACGAGCAGTACTTC CASSPGGYNEQYF